This T cell receptor (beta chain) was found in a study of blood T cell repertoires in COVID-19. Across the whole study: Spain, Italy and the United States supplied samples that represented acute and convalescent COVID-19.

TCRdb keeps only in-frame clones here, not all; method: immunoSEQ multiplex PCR. This sample yields about 270,000 clones, of which approximately 89% are seen a single time; approximately 2.9% belongs to the top ten. Germline CDR1 is MDHEN and CDR2 is SYDVKM. Unmatched junction bases numbered 22, after V lost 8 bases and J lost 0 bases. This CDR3 is 20 amino acids long. The sample taken for sequencing was PBMCs or T cells enriched from blood (not recorded which). This clonotype originated in a man aged 35-49 years who had been exposed to COVID-19. This chain links TRBV28 with TRBJ1-1; 9 bases line up with TRBD1. DNA for the CDR3: TGTGCCAGCCCCCCGTCCCCGGCCGGGACAGGGCTGCTTTTGAACACTGAAGCTTTCTTT. Amino acid sequence: CASPPSPAGTGLLLNTEAFF.